These T cell receptor beta chains were read from a single sample in a study of CD8+ T cells in alopecia areata. The table came from immunoSEQ multiplex PCR; TCRdb's copy has only in-frame clones and leaves some out. The data show over 100,000 clones, roughly 55% seen once. Sequencing used CD8+ T cells sorted from blood, obtained at week 24, from a patient treated with tofacitinib. The receptors were sampled from a human donor with alopecia areata. Each CDR3 is given with its conserved first and last residue. A D gene is named only where the DNA matches it firmly. Expanded clones are given a class, and other clones once, few, many or no size at all.

clone_size j_call v_call d_call cdr3_aa cdr3_nt
NA TRBJ2-7 TRBV29-1 TRBD1 CSVEGQGESGEQYF TGCAGCGTTGAAGGCCAGGGGGAATCAGGCGAGCAGTACTTC
few TRBJ2-7 TRBV27 NA CASSSHPPEQYF TGTGCCAGCAGTTCCCACCCTCCCGAGCAGTACTTC
few TRBJ2-1 TRBV7-9 TRBD2 CASSPPIAGGNEQFF TGTGCCAGCAGCCCTCCCATAGCGGGAGGAAATGAGCAGTTCTTC
NA TRBJ1-6 TRBV14 TRBD1 CASSQGTGISPLHF TGTGCCAGCAGCCAAGGGACAGGGATTTCCCCCCTCCACTTT
NA TRBJ1-2 TRBV7-8 NA CASSSGGHSVGYGYTF TGTGCCAGCTCCTCCGGCGGGCACTCCGTAGGGTATGGCTACACCTTC
NA TRBJ1-6 TRBV5-6 NA CASSILAQAFGTLHF TGTGCCAGCAGCATATTGGCCCAAGCATTTGGAACCCTCCACTTT
NA TRBJ1-1 TRBV7-9 NA CASSLREAEAFF TGTGCCAGCAGCCTCAGGGAGGCTGAAGCTTTCTTT
NA TRBJ2-7 TRBV27 TRBD2 CASSRGDTSYEQYF TGTGCCAGCTCGCGGGGGGACACCTCCTACGAGCAGTACTTC
NA TRBJ1-5 TRBV7-7 NA CASSVNQPQHF TGTGCTAGCAGCGTTAATCAGCCCCAGCATTTT
few TRBJ2-7 TRBV9 NA CASSVGGNPSGEQYF TGTGCCAGCAGCGTAGGTGGCAACCCTTCTGGGGAGCAGTACTTC
NA TRBJ2-1 TRBV5-6 NA CASSPDSVGEQFF TGTGCCAGCAGCCCGGACAGTGTCGGGGAGCAGTTCTTC
NA TRBJ2-3 TRBV5-1 NA CASSPPVVSTDTQYF TGCGCCAGCAGCCCCCCGGTGGTGAGCACAGATACGCAGTATTTT
few TRBJ2-7 TRBV11-2 NA CASRLGAHEQYF TGTGCCAGCAGGTTGGGGGCCCACGAGCAGTACTTC
NA TRBJ1-1 TRBV18 NA CASSPPGGPNTEAFF TGTGCCAGCTCACCCCCGGGGGGACCGAACACTGAAGCTTTCTTT
NA TRBJ2-1 TRBV29-1 TRBD1 CSVALDRGNEQFF TGCAGCGTTGCCCTGGACAGGGGCAATGAGCAGTTCTTC
few TRBJ2-7 TRBV6-5 NA CASSLNRDYEQYF TGTGCCAGCAGTTTGAACAGGGATTACGAGCAGTACTTC